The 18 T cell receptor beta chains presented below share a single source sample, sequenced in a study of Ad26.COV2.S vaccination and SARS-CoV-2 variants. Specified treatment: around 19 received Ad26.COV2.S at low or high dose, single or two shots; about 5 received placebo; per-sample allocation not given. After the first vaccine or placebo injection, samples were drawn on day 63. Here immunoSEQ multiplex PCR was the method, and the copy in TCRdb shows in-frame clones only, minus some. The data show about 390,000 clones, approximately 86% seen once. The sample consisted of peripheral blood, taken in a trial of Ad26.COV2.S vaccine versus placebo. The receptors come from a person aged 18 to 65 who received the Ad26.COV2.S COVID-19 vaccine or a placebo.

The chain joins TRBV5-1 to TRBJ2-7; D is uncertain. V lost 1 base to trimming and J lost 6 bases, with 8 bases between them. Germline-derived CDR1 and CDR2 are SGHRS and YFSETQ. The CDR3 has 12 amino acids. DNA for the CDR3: TGCGCCAGCAGCTTGAAGGGTCGCGAGCAGTACTTC. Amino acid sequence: CASSLKGREQYF.

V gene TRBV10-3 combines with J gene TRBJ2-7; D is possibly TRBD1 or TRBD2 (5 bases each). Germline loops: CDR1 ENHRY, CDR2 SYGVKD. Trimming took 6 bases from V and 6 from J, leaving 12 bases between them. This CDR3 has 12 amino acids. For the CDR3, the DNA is TGTGCCATCAGCGGGGCTCCGGGCGAGCAGTACTTC. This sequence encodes CAISGAPGEQYF.

DNA for the CDR3: TGTGCCAGTAGTATGCAGGGTTCCTACGAGCAGTACTTC. It yields the protein CASSMQGSYEQYF. The chain is built from TRBV19 and TRBJ2-7; D may be TRBD1 (5 bases). CDR3 size: 13 residues. V lost 3 bases and J 1 base, leaving 7 bases between the germline ends. Germline V gene data show CDR1 as LNHDA and CDR2 as SQIVND (reference sequence).

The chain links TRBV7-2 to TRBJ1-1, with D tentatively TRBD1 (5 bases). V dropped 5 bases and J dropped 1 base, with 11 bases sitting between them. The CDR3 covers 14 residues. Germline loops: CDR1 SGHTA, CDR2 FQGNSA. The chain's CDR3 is CASSPDRENTEAFF. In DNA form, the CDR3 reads TGTGCCAGCAGCCCTGACAGAGAGAACACTGAAGCTTTCTTT.

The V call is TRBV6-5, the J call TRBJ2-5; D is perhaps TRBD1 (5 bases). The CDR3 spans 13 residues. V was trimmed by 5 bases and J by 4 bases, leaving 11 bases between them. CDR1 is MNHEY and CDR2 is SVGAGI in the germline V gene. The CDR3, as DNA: TGTGCCAGCAGTATTACAGGACCAGAGACCCAGTACTTC. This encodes CASSITGPETQYF.

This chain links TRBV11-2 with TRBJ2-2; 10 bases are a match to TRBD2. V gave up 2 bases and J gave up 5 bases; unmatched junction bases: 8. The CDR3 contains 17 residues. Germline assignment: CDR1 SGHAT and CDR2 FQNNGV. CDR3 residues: CASSLSGSGGTTGELFF. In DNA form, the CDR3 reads TGTGCCAGCAGCTTATCGGGTAGCGGGGGGACGACCGGGGAGCTGTTTTTT.

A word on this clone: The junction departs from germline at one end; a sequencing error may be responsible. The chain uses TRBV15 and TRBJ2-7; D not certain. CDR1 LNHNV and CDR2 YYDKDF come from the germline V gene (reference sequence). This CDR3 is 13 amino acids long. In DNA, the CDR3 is TGTGCCACCAGCAGAGATTTCTCCTCCGAGCAGTACTTC. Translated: CATSRDFSSEQYF.

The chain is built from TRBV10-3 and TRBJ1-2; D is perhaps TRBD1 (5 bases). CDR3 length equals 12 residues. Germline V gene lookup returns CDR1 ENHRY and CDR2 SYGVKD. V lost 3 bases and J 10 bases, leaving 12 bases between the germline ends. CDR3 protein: CAISDVQGHYTF. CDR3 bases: TGTGCCATCAGTGATGTGCAGGGTCACTACACCTTC.

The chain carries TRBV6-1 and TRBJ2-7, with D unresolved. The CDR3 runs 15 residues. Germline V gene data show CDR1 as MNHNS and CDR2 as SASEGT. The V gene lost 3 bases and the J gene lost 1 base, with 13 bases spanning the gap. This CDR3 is CASSDDTLGSYEQYF. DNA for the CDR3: TGTGCCAGCAGTGATGACACCCTTGGGTCCTACGAGCAGTACTTC.

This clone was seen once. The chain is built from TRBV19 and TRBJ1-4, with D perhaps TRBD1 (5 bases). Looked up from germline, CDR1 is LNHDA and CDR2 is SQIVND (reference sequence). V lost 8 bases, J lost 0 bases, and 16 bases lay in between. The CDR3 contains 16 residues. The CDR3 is CASGRQPSATNEKLFF. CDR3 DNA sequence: TGTGCCAGTGGACGACAGCCCAGTGCAACTAATGAAAAACTGTTTTTT.

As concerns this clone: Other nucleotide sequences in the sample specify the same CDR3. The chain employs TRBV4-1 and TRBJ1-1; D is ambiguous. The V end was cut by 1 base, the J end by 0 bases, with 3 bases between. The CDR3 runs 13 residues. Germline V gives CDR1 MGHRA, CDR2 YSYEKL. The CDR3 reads CASSQGVNTEAFF. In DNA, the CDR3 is TGCGCCAGCAGCCAAGGGGTGAACACTGAAGCTTTCTTT.

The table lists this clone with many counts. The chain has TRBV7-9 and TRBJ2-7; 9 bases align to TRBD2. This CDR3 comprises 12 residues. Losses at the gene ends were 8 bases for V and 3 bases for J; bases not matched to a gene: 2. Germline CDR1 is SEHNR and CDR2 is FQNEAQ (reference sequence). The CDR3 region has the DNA TGTGCCAGCGATAGCGGGGGCTACGAGCAGTACTTC. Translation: CASDSGGYEQYF.

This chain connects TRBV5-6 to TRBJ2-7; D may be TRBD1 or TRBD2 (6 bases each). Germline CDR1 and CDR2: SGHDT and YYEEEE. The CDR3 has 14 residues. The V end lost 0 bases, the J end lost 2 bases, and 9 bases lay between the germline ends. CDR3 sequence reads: CASSLVGGPYEQYF. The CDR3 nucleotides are TGTGCCAGCAGCTTGGTCGGGGGCCCCTACGAGCAGTACTTC.

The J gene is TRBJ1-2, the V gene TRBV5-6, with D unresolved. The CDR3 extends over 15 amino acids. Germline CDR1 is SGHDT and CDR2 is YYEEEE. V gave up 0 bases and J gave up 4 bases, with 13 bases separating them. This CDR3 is CASSLAGSFPYGYTF. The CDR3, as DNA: TGTGCCAGCAGCTTGGCCGGCAGCTTCCCCTATGGCTACACCTTC. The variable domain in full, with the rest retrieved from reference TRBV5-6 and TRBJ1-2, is DAGVTQSPTHLIKTRGQQVTLRCSPKSGHDTVSWYQQALGQGPQFIFQYYEEEERQRGNFPDRFSGHQFPNYSSELNVNALLLGDSALYLCASSLAGSFPYGYTFGSGTRLTVV.

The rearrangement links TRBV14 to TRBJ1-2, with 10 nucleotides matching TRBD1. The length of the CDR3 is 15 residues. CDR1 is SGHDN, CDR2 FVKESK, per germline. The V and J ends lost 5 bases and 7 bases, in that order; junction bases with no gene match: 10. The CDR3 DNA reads TGTGCCAGCAGCTACGGACAGGGGGTTTCGAGTGGCTACACCTTC. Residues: CASSYGQGVSSGYTF.

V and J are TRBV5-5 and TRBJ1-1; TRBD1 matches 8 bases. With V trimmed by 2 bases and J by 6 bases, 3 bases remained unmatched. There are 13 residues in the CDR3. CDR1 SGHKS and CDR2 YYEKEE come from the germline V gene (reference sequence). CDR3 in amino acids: CASSFMTGAEAFF. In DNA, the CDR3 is TGTGCCAGCAGCTTCATGACAGGGGCTGAAGCTTTCTTT. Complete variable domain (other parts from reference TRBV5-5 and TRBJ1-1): DAGVTQSPTHLIKTRGQQVTLRCSPISGHKSVSWYQQVLGQGPQFIFQYYEKEERGRGNFPDRFSARQFPNYSSELNVNALLLGDSALYLCASSFMTGAEAFFGQGTRLTVV.

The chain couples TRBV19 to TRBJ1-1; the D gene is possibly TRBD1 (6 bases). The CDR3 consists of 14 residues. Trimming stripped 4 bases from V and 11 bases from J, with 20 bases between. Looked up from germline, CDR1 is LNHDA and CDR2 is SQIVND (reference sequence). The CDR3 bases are TGTGCCAGTAGTACCTCCGTGACAGGCCCCCGGGCTTTCTTT. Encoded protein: CASSTSVTGPRAFF.

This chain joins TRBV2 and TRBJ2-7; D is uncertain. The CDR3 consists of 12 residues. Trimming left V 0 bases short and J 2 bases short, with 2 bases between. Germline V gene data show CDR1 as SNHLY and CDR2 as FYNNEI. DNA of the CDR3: TGTGCCAGCAGTGAAGCCGCCTACGAGCAGTACTTC. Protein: CASSEAAYEQYF.